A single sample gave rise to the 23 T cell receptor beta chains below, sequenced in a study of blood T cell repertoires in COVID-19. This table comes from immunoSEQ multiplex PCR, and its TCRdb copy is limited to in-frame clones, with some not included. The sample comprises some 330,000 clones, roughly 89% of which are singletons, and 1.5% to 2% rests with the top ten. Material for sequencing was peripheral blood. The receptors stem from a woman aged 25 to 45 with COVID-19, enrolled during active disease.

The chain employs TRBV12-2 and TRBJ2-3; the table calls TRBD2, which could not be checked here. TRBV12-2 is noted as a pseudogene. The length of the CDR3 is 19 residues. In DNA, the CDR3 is TGTGCAAGTCGCTTAGCCTCCCTACTAGCGGGGACAACCACAGATACGCAGTATTTT. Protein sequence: CASRLASLLAGTTTDTQYF.

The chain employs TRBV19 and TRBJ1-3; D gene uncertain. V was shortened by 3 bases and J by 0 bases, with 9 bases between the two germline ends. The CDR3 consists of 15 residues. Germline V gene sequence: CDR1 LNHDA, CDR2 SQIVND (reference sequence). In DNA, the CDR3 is TGTGCCAGTAGTATCTATGGGCTCTCTGGAAACACCATATATTTT. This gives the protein CASSIYGLSGNTIYF.

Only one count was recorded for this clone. The CDR3 protein is CASSLEGTGGWSPLHF. The DNA of the CDR3 is TGTGCCAGCAGCTTAGAAGGGACAGGGGGCTGGTCACCCCTCCACTTT. The gene calls are TRBV11-3 and TRBJ1-6; 12 positions agree with TRBD1. Germline V CDR1 and CDR2: SGHNT, YENEEA. V shed 0 bases, J shed 10 bases, and the junction held 4 bases outside the gene matches. The CDR3 length is 16 residues. Full variable domain (missing parts from reference TRBV11-3 and TRBJ1-6): EAGVVQSPRYKIIEKKQPVAFWCNPISGHNTLYWYLQNLGQGPELLIRYENEEAVDDSQLPKDRFSAERLKGVDSTLKIQPAELGDSAVYLCASSLEGTGGWSPLHFGNGTRLTVT.

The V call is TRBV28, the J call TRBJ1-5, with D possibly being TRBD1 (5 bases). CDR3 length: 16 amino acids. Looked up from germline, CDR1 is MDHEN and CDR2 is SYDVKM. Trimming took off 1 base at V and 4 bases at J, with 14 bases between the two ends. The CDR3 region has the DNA TGTGCCAGCAGTTTATCCCCGGGGGTAGGGAATCAGCCCCAGCATTTT. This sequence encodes CASSLSPGVGNQPQHF.

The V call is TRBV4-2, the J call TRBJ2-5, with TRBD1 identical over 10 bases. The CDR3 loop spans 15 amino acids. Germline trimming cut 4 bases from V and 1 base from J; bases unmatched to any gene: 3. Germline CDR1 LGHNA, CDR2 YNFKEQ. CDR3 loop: CASSRGQGSQETQYF. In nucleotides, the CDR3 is TGTGCCAGCAGCCGGGGACAGGGGAGCCAAGAGACCCAGTACTTC.

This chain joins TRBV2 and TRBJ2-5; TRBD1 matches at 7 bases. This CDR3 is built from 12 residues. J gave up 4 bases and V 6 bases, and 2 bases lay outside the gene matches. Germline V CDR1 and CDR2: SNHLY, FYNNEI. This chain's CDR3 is CASRGQTETQYF. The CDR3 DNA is TGTGCCAGCAGGGGACAGACAGAGACCCAGTACTTC.

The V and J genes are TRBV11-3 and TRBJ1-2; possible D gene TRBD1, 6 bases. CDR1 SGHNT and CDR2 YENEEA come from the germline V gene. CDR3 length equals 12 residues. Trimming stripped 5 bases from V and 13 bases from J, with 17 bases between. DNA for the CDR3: TGTGCCAGCAGCCGAGGGGGACAAAGGGCCACCTTC. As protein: CASSRGGQRATF.

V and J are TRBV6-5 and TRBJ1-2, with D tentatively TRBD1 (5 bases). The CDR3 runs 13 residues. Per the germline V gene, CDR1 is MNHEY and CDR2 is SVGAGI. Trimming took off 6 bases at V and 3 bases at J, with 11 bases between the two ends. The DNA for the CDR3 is TGTGCCAGCAGCCCAGGGATCTACTATGGCTACACCTTC. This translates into CASSPGIYYGYTF.

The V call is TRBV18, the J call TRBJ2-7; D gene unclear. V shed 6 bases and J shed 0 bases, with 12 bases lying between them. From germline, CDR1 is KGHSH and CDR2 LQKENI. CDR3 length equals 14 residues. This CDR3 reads CASSYSESSYEQYF. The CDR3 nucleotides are TGTGCCAGCTCTTACAGTGAAAGCTCCTACGAGCAGTACTTC. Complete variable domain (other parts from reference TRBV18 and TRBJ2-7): NAGVMQNPRHLVRRRGQEARLRCSPMKGHSHVYWYRQLPEEGLKFMVYLQKENIIDESGMPKERFSAEFPKEGPSILRIQQVVRGDSAAYFCASSYSESSYEQYFGPGTRLTVT.

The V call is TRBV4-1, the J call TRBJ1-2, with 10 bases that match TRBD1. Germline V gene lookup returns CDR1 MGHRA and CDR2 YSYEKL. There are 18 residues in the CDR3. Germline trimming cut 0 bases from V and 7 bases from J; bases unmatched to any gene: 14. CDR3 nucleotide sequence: TGCGCCAGCAGCCAAGATCCGGGACAGGGGAATCTTGCGGGTGGCTACACCTTC. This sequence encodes CASSQDPGQGNLAGGYTF.

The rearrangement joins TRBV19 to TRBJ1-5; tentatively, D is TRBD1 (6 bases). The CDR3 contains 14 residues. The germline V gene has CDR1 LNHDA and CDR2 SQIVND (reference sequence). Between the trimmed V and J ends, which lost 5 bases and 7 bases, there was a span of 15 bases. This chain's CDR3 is CASSVGTPPQPQHF. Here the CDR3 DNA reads TGTGCCAGTAGTGTAGGGACACCTCCGCAGCCCCAGCATTTT.

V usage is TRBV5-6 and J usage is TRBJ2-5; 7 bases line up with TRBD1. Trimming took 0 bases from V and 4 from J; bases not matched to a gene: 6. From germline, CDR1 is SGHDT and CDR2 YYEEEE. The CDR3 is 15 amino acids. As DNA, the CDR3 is TGTGCCAGCAGCTTGGAACAGGGGCAGACAGAGACCCAGTACTTC. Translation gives CASSLEQGQTETQYF.

The CDR3 region is CASSPLLFSGGPNEQFF. The DNA of the CDR3 is TGTGCCAGCAGCCCGCTCCTTTTTAGCGGGGGGCCCAATGAGCAGTTCTTC. V usage is TRBV7-2 and J usage is TRBJ2-1; 10 nucleotides agree with TRBD2. Germline CDR1 is SGHTA and CDR2 is FQGNSA. Unmatched junction bases numbered 13, after V lost 5 bases and J lost 6 bases. The CDR3 covers 17 residues.

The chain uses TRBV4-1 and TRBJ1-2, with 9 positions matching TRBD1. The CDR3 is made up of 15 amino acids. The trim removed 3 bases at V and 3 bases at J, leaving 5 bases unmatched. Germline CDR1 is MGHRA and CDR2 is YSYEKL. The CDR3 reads CASSQTTGGDYGYTF. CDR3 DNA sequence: TGCGCCAGCAGCCAGACGACAGGGGGGGACTATGGCTACACCTTC.

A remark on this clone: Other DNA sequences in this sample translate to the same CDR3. The CDR3 reads CASSLGRNTGELFF. For the CDR3, the DNA is TGCGCCAGCAGCTTGGGCAGGAATACCGGGGAGCTGTTTTTT. The chain joins TRBV5-1 to TRBJ2-2; no definite D call. Trimming took 0 bases from V and 5 from J, leaving 8 bases between them. This CDR3 is 14 amino acids long. CDR1 is SGHRS and CDR2 is YFSETQ in the germline V gene.

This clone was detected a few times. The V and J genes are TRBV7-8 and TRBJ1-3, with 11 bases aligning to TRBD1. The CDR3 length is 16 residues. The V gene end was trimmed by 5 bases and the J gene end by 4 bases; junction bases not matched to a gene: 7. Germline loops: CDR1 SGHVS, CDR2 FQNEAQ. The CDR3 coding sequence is TGTGCCAGCAGCCGAGGGACAGGGGGTTCCGGAAACACCATATATTTT. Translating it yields CASSRGTGGSGNTIYF.

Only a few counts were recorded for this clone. The CDR3 sequence: CASSLSLGTQQYF. The CDR3 DNA sequence: TGTGCCAGCAGTTTATCGCTAGGGACACAGCAGTACTTC. V usage is TRBV27 and J usage is TRBJ2-7, with a weak D call TRBD1 (6 bases). This CDR3 has 13 amino acids. V was pared by 0 bases and J by 8 bases, with 11 bases between. CDR1 and CDR2 from the germline V gene are MNHEY and SMNVEV (reference sequence).

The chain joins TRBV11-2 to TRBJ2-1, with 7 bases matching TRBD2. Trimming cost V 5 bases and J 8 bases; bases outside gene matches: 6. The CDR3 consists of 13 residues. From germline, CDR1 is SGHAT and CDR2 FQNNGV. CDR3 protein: CASSREAADEQFF. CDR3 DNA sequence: TGTGCCAGCAGCCGGGAGGCGGCCGATGAGCAGTTCTTC.

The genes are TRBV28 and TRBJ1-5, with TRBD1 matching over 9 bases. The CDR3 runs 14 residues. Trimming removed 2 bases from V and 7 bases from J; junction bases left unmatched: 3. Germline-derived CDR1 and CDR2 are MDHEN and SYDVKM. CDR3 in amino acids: CASSLGTGIQPQHF. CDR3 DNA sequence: TGTGCCAGCAGTTTAGGGACAGGGATCCAGCCCCAGCATTTT.

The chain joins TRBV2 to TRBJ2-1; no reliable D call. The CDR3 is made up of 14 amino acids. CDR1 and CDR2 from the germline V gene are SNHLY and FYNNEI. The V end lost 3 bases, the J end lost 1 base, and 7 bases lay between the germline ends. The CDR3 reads CASSERSSYNEQFF. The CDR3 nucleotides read TGTGCCAGCAGTGAGAGAAGTTCCTACAATGAGCAGTTCTTC. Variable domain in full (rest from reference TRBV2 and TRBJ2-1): EPEVTQTPSHQVTQMGQEVILRCVPISNHLYFYWYRQILGQKVEFLVSFYNNEISEKSEIFDDQFSVERPDGSNFTLKIRSTKLEDSAMYFCASSERSSYNEQFFGPGTRLTVL.

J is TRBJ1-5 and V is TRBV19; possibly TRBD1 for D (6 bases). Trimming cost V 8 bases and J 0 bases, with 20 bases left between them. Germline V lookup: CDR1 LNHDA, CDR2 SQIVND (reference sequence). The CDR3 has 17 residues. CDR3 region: CASGILTGSFSNQPQHF. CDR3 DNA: TGTGCCAGTGGCATTCTGACAGGATCATTTAGCAATCAGCCCCAGCATTTT.

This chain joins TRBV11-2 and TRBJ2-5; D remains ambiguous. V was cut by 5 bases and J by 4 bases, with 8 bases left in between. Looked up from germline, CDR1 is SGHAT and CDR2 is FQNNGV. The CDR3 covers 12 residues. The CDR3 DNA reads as TGTGCCAGCAGCCCCCTCGGAGAGACCCAGTACTTC. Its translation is CASSPLGETQYF.

CDR3 coding DNA: TGCAGTGCTAGTAAACACAGGGGGACGGGCACTGAAGCTTTCTTT. It codes for CSASKHRGTGTEAFF. The chain couples TRBV20-1 to TRBJ1-1, with 8 bases matching TRBD1. There are 15 residues in the CDR3. Germline assignment: CDR1 DFQATT and CDR2 SNEGSKA (reference sequence). Trimming at V came to 3 bases and at J to 4 bases, leaving 10 bases not matched to a gene.